Sequencing of this T cell receptor beta chain was carried out in a study of CD8 T cells in Susac syndrome. The authors reverse transcribed about 0.5 to 1 ug RNA with random hexamers. TCRdb reprocessed the immunoSEQ multiplex PCR reads with MiXCR, giving one entry per CDR3 protein. The table has about 430,000 distinct CDR3 sequences, around 85% seen once; the top ten hold about 0.12%. The CDR3 runs to 14 residues. Trimming cost V 5 bases and J 3 bases, with 10 bases left between them. CDR1 and CDR2 (germline): LNHDA, SQIVND (reference sequence). The sequenced target, TCR beta, came from blood CD8+ and CD4+ T cells.

The sample taken for sequencing was CD8+ T cells from PBMCs. This TCR came from a human donor with multiple sclerosis. J is TRBJ2-2 and V is TRBV19; TRBD1 might be the D (6 bases). The CDR3 DNA is TGTGCCAGTAGTTTCACAGGGTACACCGGGGAGCTGTTTTTT. This sequence encodes CASSFTGYTGELFF.